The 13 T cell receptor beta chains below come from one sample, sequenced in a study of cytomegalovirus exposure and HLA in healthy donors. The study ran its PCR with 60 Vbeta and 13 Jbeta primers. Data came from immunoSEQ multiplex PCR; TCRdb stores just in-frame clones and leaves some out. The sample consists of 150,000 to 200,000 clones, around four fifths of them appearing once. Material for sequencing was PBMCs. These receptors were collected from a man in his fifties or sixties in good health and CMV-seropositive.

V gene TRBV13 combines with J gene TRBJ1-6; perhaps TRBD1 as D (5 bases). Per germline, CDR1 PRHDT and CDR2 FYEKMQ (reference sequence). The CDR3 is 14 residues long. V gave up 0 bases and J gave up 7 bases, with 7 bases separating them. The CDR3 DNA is TGTGCCAGCAGCTTAGGGGCAGGGAATTCACCCCTCCACTTT. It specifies CASSLGAGNSPLHF.

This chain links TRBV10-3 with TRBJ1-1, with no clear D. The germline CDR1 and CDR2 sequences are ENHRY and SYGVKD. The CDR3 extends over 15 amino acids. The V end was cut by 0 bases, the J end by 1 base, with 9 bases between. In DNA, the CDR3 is TGTGCCATCAGTGAGTCGGGGAGAGGGAACACTGAAGCTTTCTTT. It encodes CAISESGRGNTEAFF.

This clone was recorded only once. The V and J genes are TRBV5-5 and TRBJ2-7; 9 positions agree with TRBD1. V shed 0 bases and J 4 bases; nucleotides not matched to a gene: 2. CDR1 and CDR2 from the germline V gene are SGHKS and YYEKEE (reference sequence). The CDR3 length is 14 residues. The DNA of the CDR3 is TGTGCCAGCAGCTTGGGGGGACAGGGATACGAGCAGTACTTC. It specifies CASSLGGQGYEQYF.

The chain's CDR3 is CASSYEGLEGQPQHF. In DNA, the CDR3 is TGTGCCAGCAGTTACGAGGGGCTGGAGGGTCAGCCCCAGCATTTT. V and J are TRBV6-6 and TRBJ1-5, with D perhaps TRBD1 (5 bases). The CDR3 is 15 residues long. Trimming removed 2 bases at V and 6 bases at J, with 14 bases between. CDR1 and CDR2 from the germline V gene are MNHNY and SVGAGI (reference sequence).

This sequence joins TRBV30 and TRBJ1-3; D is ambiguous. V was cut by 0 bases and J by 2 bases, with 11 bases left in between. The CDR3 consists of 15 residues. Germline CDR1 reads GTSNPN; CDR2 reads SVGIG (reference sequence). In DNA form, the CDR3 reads TGTGCCTGGAGTGTACCTGGCAGAACTGGAAACACCATATATTTT. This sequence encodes CAWSVPGRTGNTIYF. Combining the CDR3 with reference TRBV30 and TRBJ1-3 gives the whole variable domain SQTIHQWPATLVQPVGSPLSLECTVEGTSNPNLYWYRQAAGRGLQLLFYSVGIGQISSEVPQNLSASRPQDRQFILSSKKLLLSDSGFYLCAWSVPGRTGNTIYFGEGSWLTVV.

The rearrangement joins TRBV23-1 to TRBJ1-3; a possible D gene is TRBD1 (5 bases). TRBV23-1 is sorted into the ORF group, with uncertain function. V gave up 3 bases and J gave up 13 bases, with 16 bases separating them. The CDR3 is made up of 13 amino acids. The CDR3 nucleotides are TGCGCCAGCAGTCATCCCGGGGGGGGGTTGATATATTTT. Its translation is CASSHPGGGLIYF.

CDR3 bases: TGTGCCAGCAGCCACGCGCCTCTTAATGAAAAACTGTTTTTT. This translates into CASSHAPLNEKLFF. The chain carries TRBV6-6 and TRBJ1-4; D is unclear. Germline V CDR1 and CDR2: MNHNY, SVGAGI (reference sequence). The V end lost 6 bases, the J end lost 4 bases, and 12 bases lay between the germline ends. This CDR3 is 14 amino acids long.

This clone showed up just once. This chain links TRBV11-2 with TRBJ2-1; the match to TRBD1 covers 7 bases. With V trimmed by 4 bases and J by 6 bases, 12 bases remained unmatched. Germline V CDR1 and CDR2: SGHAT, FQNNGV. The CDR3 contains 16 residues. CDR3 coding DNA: TGTGCCAGCAGCTCGCAGGGACAGCGCCCGGTCAATGAGCAGTTCTTC. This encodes CASSSQGQRPVNEQFF.

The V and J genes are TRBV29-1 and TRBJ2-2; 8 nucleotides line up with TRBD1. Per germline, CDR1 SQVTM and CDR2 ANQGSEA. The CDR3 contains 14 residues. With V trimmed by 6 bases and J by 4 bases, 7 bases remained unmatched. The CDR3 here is CSVGQGAGTGELFF. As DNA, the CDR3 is TGCAGCGTAGGACAGGGTGCGGGCACCGGGGAGCTGTTTTTT.

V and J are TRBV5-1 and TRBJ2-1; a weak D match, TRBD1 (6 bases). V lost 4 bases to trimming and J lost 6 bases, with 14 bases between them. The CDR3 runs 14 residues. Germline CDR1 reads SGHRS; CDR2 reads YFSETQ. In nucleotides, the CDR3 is TGCGCCAGCAGCGAACAGGGCTCTACCAATGAGCAGTTCTTC. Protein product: CASSEQGSTNEQFF.

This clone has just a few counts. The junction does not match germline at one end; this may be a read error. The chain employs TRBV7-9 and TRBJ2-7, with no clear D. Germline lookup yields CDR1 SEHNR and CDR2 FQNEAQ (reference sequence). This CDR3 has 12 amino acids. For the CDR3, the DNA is TGTTCCAGCAGCTTAGATCCGTACGAGCAGTACTTC. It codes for CSSSLDPYEQYF.

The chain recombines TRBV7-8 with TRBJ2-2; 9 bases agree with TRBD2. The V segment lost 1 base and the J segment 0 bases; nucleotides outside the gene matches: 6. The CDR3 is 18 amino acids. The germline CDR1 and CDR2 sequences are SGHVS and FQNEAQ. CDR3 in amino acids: CASSLVVRGGTNTGELFF. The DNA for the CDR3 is TGTGCCAGCAGCTTAGTGGTGCGGGGGGGAACGAACACCGGGGAGCTGTTTTTT. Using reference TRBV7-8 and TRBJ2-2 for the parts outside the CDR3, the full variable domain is GAGVSQSPRYKVAKRGQDVALRCDPISGHVSLFWYQQALGQGPEFLTYFQNEAQLDKSGLPSDRFFAERPEGSVSTLKIQRTQQEDSAVYLCASSLVVRGGTNTGELFFGEGSRLTVL.

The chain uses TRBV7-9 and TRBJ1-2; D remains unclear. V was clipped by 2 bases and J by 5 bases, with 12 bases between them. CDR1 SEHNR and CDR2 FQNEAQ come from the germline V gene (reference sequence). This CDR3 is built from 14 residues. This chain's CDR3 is CASSLTAEKYGYTF. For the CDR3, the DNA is TGTGCCAGCAGCTTAACAGCTGAAAAATATGGCTACACCTTC.